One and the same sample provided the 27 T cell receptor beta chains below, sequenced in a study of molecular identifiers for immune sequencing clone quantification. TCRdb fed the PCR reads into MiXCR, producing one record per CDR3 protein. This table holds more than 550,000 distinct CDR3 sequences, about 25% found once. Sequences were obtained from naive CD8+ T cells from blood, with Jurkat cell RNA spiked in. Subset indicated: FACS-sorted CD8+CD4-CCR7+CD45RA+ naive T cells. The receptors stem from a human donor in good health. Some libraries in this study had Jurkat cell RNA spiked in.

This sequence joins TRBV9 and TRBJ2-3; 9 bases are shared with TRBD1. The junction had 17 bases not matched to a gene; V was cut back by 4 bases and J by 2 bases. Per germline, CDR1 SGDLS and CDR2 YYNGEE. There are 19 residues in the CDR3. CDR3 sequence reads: CASSPIWDREWVDTDTQYF. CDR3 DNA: TGTGCCAGCAGCCCGATCTGGGACAGGGAATGGGTTGACACAGATACGCAGTATTTT.

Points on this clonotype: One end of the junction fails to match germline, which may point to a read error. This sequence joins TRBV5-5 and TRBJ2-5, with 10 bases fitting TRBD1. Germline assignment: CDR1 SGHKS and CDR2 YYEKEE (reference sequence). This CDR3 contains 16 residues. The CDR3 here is CAGSSSGTGAGETQYF. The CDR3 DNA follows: TGTGCCGGCAGCTCCTCCGGGACAGGGGCCGGGGAGACCCAGTACTTC.

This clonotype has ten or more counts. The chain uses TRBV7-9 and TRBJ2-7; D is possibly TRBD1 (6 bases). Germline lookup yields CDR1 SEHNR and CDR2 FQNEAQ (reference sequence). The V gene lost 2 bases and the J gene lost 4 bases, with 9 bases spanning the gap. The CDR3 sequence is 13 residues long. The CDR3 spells CASSLSDRYEQYF. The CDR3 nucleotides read TGTGCCAGCAGCTTATCCGACAGGTACGAGCAGTACTTC.

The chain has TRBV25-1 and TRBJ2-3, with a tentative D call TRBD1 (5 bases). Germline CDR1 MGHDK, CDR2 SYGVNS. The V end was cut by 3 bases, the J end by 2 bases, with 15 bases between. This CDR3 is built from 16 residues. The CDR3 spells CASSDGRVRTTDTQYF. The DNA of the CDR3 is TGTGCCAGCAGTGATGGCAGGGTACGTACCACAGATACGCAGTATTTT.

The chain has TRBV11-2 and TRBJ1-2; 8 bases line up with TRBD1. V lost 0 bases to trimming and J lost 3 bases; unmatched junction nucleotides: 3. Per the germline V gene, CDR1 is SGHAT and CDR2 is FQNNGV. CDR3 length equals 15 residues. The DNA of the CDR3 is TGTGCCAGCAGCTTAGATGACAGGGGAGACTATGGCTACACCTTC. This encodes CASSLDDRGDYGYTF.

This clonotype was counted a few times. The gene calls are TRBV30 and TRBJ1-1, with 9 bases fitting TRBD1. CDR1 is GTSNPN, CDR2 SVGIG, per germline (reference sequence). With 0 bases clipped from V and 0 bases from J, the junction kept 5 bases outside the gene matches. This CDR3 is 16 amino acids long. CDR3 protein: CAWSVGTGIMNTEAFF. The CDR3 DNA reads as TGTGCCTGGAGTGTGGGGACAGGGATCATGAACACTGAAGCTTTCTTT.

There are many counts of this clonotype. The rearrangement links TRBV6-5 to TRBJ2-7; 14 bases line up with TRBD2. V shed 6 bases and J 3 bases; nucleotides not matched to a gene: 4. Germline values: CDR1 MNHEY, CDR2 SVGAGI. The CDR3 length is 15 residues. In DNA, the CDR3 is TGTGCCAGCAGCCCAGGGACTAGCGGGAGCTACGAGCAGTACTTC. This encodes CASSPGTSGSYEQYF.

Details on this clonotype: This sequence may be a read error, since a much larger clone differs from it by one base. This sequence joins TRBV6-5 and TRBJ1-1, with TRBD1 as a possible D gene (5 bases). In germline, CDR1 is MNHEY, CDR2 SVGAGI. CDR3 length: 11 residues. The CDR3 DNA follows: TGTGCCAGCAGTTACGGGGCTGAAGCTCTCTTT. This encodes CASSYGAEALF.

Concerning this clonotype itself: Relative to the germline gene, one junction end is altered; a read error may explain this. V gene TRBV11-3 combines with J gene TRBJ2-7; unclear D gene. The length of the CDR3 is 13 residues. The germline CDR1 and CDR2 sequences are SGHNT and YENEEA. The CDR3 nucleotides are TGTGCCAGCCGCTTAGATTTAGCCCACGAGCAGTACTTC. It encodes CASRLDLAHEQYF.

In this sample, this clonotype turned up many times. The CDR3 is CSARVLANTDTQYF. Written as DNA, the CDR3 is TGCAGTGCTAGAGTTCTAGCTAACACAGATACGCAGTATTTT. The chain carries TRBV20-1 and TRBJ2-3; maybe TRBD2 (5 bases). Germline V gene data show CDR1 as DFQATT and CDR2 as SNEGSKA (reference sequence). V dropped 1 base and J dropped 2 bases, with 10 bases sitting between them. The CDR3 covers 14 residues.

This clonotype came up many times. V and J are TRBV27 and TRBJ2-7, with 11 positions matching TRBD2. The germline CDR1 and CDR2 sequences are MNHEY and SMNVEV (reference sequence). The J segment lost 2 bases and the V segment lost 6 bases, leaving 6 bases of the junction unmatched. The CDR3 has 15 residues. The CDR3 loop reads CASRPTSGSTYEQYF. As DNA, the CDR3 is TGTGCCAGCAGACCCACTAGCGGGAGTACCTACGAGCAGTACTTC.

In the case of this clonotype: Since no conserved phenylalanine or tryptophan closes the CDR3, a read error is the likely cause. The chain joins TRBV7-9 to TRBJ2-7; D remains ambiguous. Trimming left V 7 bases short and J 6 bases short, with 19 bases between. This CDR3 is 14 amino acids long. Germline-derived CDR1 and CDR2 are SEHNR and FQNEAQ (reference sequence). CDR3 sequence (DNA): TGTGCCAGCAACTTGGACGGGCTGCCCCTCGAGCAGTACATC. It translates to CASNLDGLPLEQYI.

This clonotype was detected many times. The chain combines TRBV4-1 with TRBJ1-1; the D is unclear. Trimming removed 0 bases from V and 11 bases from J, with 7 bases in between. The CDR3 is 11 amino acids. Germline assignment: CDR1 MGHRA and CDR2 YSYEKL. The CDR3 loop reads CASSQEGLAFF. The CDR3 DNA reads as TGCGCCAGCAGCCAAGAAGGGTTGGCTTTCTTT.

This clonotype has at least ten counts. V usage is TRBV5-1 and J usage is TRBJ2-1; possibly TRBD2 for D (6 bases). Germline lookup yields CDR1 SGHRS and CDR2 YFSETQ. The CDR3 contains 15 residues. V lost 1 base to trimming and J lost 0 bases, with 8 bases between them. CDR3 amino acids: CASSLLAFSYNEQFF. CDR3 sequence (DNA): TGCGCCAGCAGCTTGCTAGCGTTCTCCTACAATGAGCAGTTCTTC.

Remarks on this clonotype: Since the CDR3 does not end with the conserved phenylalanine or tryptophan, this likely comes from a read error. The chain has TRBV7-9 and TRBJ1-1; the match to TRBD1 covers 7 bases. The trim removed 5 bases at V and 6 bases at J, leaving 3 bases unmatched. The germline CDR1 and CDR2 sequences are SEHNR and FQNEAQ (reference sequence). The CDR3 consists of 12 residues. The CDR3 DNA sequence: TGTGCCAGCAGCGAAGGGACAGCTGAAGCTTTCTCT. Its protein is CASSEGTAEAFS.

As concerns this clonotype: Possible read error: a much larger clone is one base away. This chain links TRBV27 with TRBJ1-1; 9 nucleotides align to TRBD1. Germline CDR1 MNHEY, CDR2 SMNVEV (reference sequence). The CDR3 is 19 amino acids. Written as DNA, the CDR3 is TGTGCCGGCAGTTTAATTTCTGGTCCCACAGGGGGCTTACACACTGAAGCTTTCTTT. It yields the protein CAGSLISGPTGGLHTEAFF.

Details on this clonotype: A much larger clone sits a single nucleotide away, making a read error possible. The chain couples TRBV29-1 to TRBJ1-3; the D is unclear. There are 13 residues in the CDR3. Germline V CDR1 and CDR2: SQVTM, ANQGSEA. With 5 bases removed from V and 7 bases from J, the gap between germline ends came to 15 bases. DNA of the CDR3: TGCAGCGTTCCCCTGCCATGCACTAACACCATATATTTT. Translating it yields CSVPLPCTNTIYF.

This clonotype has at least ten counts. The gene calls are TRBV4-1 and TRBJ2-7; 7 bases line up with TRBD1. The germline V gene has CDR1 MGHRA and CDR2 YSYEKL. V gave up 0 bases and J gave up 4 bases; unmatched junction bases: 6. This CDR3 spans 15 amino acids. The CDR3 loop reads CASSQDSTGLYEQYF. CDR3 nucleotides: TGCGCCAGCAGCCAAGATTCGACAGGGCTATACGAGCAGTACTTC.

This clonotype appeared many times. The CDR3: CSAVRLALAKNIQYF. In DNA, the CDR3 is TGCAGTGCCGTTAGACTAGCGCTAGCCAAAAACATTCAGTACTTC. The chain is built from TRBV20-1 and TRBJ2-4, with 8 bases lining up with TRBD2. There are 15 residues in the CDR3. The germline V gene encodes CDR1 DFQATT and CDR2 SNEGSKA (reference sequence). The V and J ends lost 6 bases and 0 bases, in that order; junction bases with no gene match: 7.

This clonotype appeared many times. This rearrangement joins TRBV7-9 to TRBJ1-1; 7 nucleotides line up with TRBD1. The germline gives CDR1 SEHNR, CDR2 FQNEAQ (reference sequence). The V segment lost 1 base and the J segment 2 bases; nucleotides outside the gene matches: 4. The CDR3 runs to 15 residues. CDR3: CASSLGQGSNTEAFF. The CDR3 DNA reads TGTGCCAGCAGCTTAGGACAGGGAAGCAACACTGAAGCTTTCTTT.

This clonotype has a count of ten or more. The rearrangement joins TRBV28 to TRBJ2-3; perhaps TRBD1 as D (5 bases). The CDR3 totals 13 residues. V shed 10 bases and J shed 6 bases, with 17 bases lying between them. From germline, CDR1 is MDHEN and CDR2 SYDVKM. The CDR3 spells CATESGASDTQYF. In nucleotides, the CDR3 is TGTGCCACCGAAAGTGGGGCGTCCGATACGCAGTATTTT.

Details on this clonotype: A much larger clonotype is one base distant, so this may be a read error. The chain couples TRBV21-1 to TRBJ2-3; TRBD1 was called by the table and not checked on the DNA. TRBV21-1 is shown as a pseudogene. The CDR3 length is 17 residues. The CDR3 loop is CASSKTLGTGGEDTRYF. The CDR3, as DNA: TGTGCCAGCAGCAAAACCCTTGGGACAGGGGGCGAAGATACGCGGTATTTT.

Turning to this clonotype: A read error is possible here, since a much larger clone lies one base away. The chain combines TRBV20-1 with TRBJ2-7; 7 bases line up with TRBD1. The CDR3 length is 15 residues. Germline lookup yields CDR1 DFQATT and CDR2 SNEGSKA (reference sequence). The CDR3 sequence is CSTRGQLLNSYEQYF. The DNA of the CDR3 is TGCAGTACTAGGGGACAGCTTTTAAACTCCTACGAGCAGTACTTC.

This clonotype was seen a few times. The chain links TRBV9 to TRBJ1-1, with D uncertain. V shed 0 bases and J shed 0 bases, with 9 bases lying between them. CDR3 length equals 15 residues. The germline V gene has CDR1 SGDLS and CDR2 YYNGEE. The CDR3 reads CASSVDTGLNTEAFF. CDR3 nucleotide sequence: TGTGCCAGCAGCGTAGACACGGGCCTGAACACTGAAGCTTTCTTT.

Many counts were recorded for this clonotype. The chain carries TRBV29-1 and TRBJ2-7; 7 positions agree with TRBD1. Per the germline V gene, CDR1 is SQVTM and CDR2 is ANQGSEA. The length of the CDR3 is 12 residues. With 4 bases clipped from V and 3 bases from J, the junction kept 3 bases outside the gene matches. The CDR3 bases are TGCAGCGTTGGTCAGGGGGTCTACGAGCAGTACTTC. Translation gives CSVGQGVYEQYF.

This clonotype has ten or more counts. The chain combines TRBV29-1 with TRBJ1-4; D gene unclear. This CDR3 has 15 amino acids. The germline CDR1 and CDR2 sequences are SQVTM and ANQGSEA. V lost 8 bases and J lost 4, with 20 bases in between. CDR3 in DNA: TGCAGCCCGAGAATGGACCGGGCCCTTAATGAAAAACTGTTTTTT. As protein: CSPRMDRALNEKLFF.

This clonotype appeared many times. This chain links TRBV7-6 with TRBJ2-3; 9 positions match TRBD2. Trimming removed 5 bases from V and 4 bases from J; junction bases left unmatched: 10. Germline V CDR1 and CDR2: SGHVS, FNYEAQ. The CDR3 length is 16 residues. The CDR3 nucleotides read TGTGCCAGCAGCCCTCTGGGCGGGGGGGCCTCAGATACGCAGTATTTT. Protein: CASSPLGGGASDTQYF.